This T cell receptor beta chain came from a study of STAT5B mutations in CD4+ large granular lymphocyte leukemia. Measured with immunoSEQ multiplex PCR; TCRdb has only the in-frame clones, and not every one. The table has some 29,000 clones, more than 60% seen once; the top ten hold roughly 6.2%. J gave up 0 bases and V 6 bases, and 3 bases lay outside the gene matches. The CDR3 consists of 16 residues. Germline V lookup: CDR1 SNHLY, CDR2 FYNNEI. The specimen was CD4+ T cells from blood buffy coats. The genes are TRBV2 and TRBJ2-2, with 11 bases fitting TRBD2. The sequence was collected from a human donor in good health. The CDR3 coding sequence is TGTGCCAGCAGCCTAGCGGGGGGTACGAACACCGGGGAGCTGTTTTTT. This codes for CASSLAGGTNTGELFF.